The 10 T cell receptor beta chains reported below all come from one sample, sequenced in a study of blood T cells in healthy people across ages. Through a sample-barcoded 5' primer and a J-beta primer mix, a second PCR was run for about 6 to 11 cycles. TCRdb passed the 5' RACE reads through MiXCR, listing each CDR3 protein once. The sample has 800,000 or so distinct CDR3 sequences, approximately 65% seen once. The specimen was blood. The source is a man aged 30 to 45 in good health.

J is TRBJ2-7 and V is TRBV12-3 or TRBV12-4; D might be TRBD2 (6 bases). CDR3 length: 13 residues. Trimming removed 7 bases at V and 7 bases at J, with 17 bases between. The CDR3, as DNA: TGTGCCAGCAACCGGGACTCCTTAAATGAGCAGTACTTC. Protein product: CASNRDSLNEQYF.

This rearrangement joins TRBV4-3 to TRBJ2-1; no firm D call. V was pared by 3 bases and J by 10 bases, with 13 bases between. Germline CDR1 LGHNA, CDR2 YSLEER. This CDR3 contains 13 residues. The CDR3 protein is CASSQAASGEQFF. The CDR3 nucleotides are TGCGCCAGCAGCCAGGCAGCCTCGGGCGAGCAGTTCTTC.

V gene TRBV28 combines with J gene TRBJ2-7; 8 bases agree with TRBD1. After removal of 7 bases from V and 6 bases from J, the junction contained 8 bases not matched to a gene. The length of the CDR3 is 13 residues. Germline V lookup: CDR1 MDHEN, CDR2 SYDVKM. CDR3: CASTPWTGTEQYF. The CDR3 DNA sequence: TGTGCCAGCACACCCTGGACAGGGACCGAGCAGTACTTC. Using reference TRBV28 and TRBJ2-7 for the parts outside the CDR3, the full variable domain is DVKVTQSSRYLVKRTGEKVFLECVQDMDHENMFWYRQDPGLGLRLIYFSYDVKMKEKGDIPEGYSVSREKKERFSLILESASTNQTSMYLCASTPWTGTEQYFGPGTRLTVT.

This chain connects TRBV29-1 to TRBJ2-3; TRBD1 aligns across 8 bases. The CDR3 spans 14 residues. The V gene end was trimmed by 7 bases and the J gene end by 1 base; junction bases not matched to a gene: 7. Looked up from germline, CDR1 is SQVTM and CDR2 is ANQGSEA. The CDR3 DNA reads as TGCAGCGCCGCGGACAGGGTCGGCACAGATACGCAGTATTTT. This encodes CSAADRVGTDTQYF.

The chain links TRBV12-3 or TRBV12-4 to TRBJ1-2, with D possibly being TRBD1 (5 bases). The V and J ends lost 7 bases and 4 bases respectively, with 13 bases between them. The CDR3 consists of 13 residues. CDR3 in DNA: TGTGCCAGCACCACAGGAGGCCTCTATGGCTACACCTTC. As protein: CASTTGGLYGYTF.

This clonotype was seen more than once but under ten times. The V call is TRBV7-2, the J call TRBJ2-5; the D gene is possibly TRBD2 (6 bases). Deletions cut 6 bases from V and 6 bases from J, with 20 bases between. Germline V gene lookup returns CDR1 SGHTA and CDR2 FQGNSA. The CDR3 totals 15 residues. The CDR3 bases are TGTGCCAGCAGTCTAGCGACCGCCTCCCCACAGACCCAGTACTTC. Translating gives CASSLATASPQTQYF. The full variable domain, with the rest looked up from reference TRBV7-2 and TRBJ2-5, is GAGVSQSPSNKVTEKGKDVELRCDPISGHTALYWYRQSLGQGLEFLIYFQGNSAPDKSGLPSDRFSAERTGGSVSTLTIQRTQQEDSAVYLCASSLATASPQTQYFGPGTRLLVL.

This chain uses TRBV5-1 with TRBJ1-1, with D perhaps TRBD1 (5 bases). Germline assignment: CDR1 SGHRS and CDR2 YFSETQ. There are 15 residues in the CDR3. The V end was cut by 0 bases, the J end by 4 bases, with 13 bases between. Written as DNA, the CDR3 is TGCGCCAGCAGCTTGGGTGGCAGGGAAGTCACTGAAGCTTTCTTT. It codes for CASSLGGREVTEAFF. The full variable domain, rest sourced from reference TRBV5-1 and TRBJ1-1, is KAGVTQTPRYLIKTRGQQVTLSCSPISGHRSVSWYQQTPGQGLQFLFEYFSETQRNKGNFPGRFSGRQFSNSRSEMNVSTLELGDSALYLCASSLGGREVTEAFFGQGTRLTVV.

This clonotype came up a few times. The chain employs TRBV7-9 and TRBJ1-2, with 7 bases lining up with TRBD1. V was pared by 5 bases and J by 8 bases, with 8 bases of the junction left unmatched. The germline CDR1 and CDR2 sequences are SEHNR and FQNEAQ (reference sequence). CDR3 length equals 13 residues. Here the CDR3 DNA reads TGTGCCAGCAGCCGCGACAGGGTAGGCGGCTACACCTTC. This sequence encodes CASSRDRVGGYTF.

On this clonotype itself: A junction boundary mismatches the germline segment, possibly from a read error. CDR3 region: CAGSRGQGAGNEQFF. The CDR3 DNA follows: TGTGCCGGCAGCCGCGGACAGGGGGCAGGCAATGAGCAGTTCTTC. The chain employs TRBV12-3 or TRBV12-4 and TRBJ2-1, with 11 nucleotides matching TRBD1. The CDR3 extends over 15 amino acids.

This chain connects TRBV20-1 to TRBJ1-1, with a possible D match to TRBD1 (5 bases). The CDR3 is made up of 13 amino acids. Germline lookup yields CDR1 DFQATT and CDR2 SNEGSKA (reference sequence). Trimming removed 6 bases at V and 1 base at J, with 12 bases between. CDR3 DNA: TGCAGTGCCGGGACGACAAAGAACACTGAAGCTTTCTTT. Translated, it gives CSAGTTKNTEAFF.